Reported below is one T cell receptor beta chain. Its antigen is not identified. The data were taken from a study of T cell repertoires in cytomegalovirus infection. The ends were cut back, 2 bases at V and 2 bases at J, with 15 bases in the middle. CDR3 length: 17 residues. In germline, CDR1 is MNHEY, CDR2 SVGAGI. TCRdb called the reads again in MiXCR, with one record for every CDR3 protein. The repertoire includes tens of thousands of distinct CDR3 sequences, around 28% of them detected once, and 59% sits in the top ten. The sample was CD8+ T cells from cultured PBMCs, taken from culture after CMV antigen stimulation. The chain joins TRBV6-5 to TRBJ2-2; the D is unclear. This TCR was recovered from a human donor in good health (CMV status not recorded). Some clones in this sample may be carry-over from other donors' samples. The CDR3 coding sequence is TGTGCCAGCAGTTACCTGGCCAGTGGCGCAAACACCGGGGAGCTGTTTTTT. Protein: CASSYLASGANTGELFF.